This entry features one T cell receptor (beta chain) sequence. Produced via immunoSEQ multiplex PCR; TCRdb's table is partial and in-frame only. This sample yields some 760,000 clones, of which approximately 85% are seen a single time; about 0.0098% belongs to the top ten. This sample stems from a study of shared T cell receptors in the human thymus. This CDR3 is built from 15 residues. Germline V lookup: CDR1 MNHEY, CDR2 SVGAGI. Trimming removed 5 bases from V and 10 bases from J, with 21 bases in between. This sample also appeared in a second study, on human thymus T cells.

The chain combines TRBV6-5 with TRBJ2-1; D possibly corresponds to TRBD2 (7 bases). What was sequenced was thymocytes. The origin of this receptor is a girl less than two years old with a congenital heart defect. The CDR3 sequence is CASSAPPGGQREQFF. The CDR3 nucleotides read TGTGCCAGCAGTGCCCCCCCCGGGGGGCAACGCGAGCAGTTCTTC.